The sample holds one count of the clone carrying this T cell receptor beta chain. This sample is drawn from a study of blood T cell repertoires in COVID-19. Per the germline V gene, CDR1 is SNHLY and CDR2 is FYNNEI. Trimming took off 6 bases at V and 4 bases at J, with 15 bases between the two ends. The CDR3 length is 15 residues. Assay used: immunoSEQ multiplex PCR; TCRdb lists only in-frame clones, some missing. The profile shows 95,000 to 150,000 clones, 82% of them singletons. Material: peripheral blood. This clonotype was obtained from a woman between 70 and 85 years old with acute or convalescent COVID-19. V gene TRBV2 combines with J gene TRBJ2-2, with D maybe TRBD1 (8 bases). The CDR3 DNA reads TGTGCCAGCAGAACAGGGGGGGCCGTCACCGGGGAGCTGTTTTTT. Its translation: CASRTGGAVTGELFF.